This T cell receptor beta chain was captured in a study of human versus mouse CDR3 diversity and MHC coevolution (dated by TCRdb to about 2017). About the full investigation: According to reports, the immunoSEQ assay detects one in 200,000 T cells and minimizes multiplex PCR amplification bias. Across mouse and human samples, the number of valid reads per sample ranged from about 5.5 x 10^6 to 1.8 x 10^7. Human naive CD4 T cell repertoires were used as a reference for TCR selection on multiple MHC II alleles and were compared with human-TCR-locus transgenic mice carrying single MHC II. The human cohort comprised three healthy volunteer blood donors, one aged 30 to 40, one aged 40 to 50 and one aged 60 to 69 at collection.

With regard to this clone: It has no known antigen specificity. No much larger clone is present one base from it, and per-base qualities are unavailable.

Fluorescence-activated cell sorting was used to isolate naive CD4 T cells, defined as CD45RO-negative and CD62L-positive, from PBMCs. Around 50 ml of fresh peripheral blood was drawn per donor, and PBMCs were isolated by Ficoll density centrifugation. All samples were sorted on a FACSAria III instrument and reached purity above 85%. Ends trimmed: V by 9 bases, J by 1 base; bases unmatched to a gene: 3. From a lookup of the germline V gene (reference sequence), CDR1 and CDR2 are LNHDA and SQIVND. Spanning cysteine to phenylalanine, the CDR3 consists of 13 amino acids. Here the CDR3 DNA is all that survives: 39 bases in frame from base 1. The QIAGEN blood and tissue kit was used to extract genomic DNA from sorted cells, and the DNA was quantified on a NanoDrop 1000. TCR alpha and beta chains were deep sequenced and quantified on the immunoSEQ platform using multiplex PCR of genomic DNA. Under the source paper's analysis protocol: TCR sequences were annotated using IMGT gene and region definitions. Out-of-frame rearrangements were taken as a proxy for the preselection repertoire and were compared with in-frame clonotypes. The iCHAO1 estimator supplied with the immunoSEQ platform was used to estimate repertoire size. A Gini index, which is based on the Lorenz curve, was applied to in-frame amino acid clonotypes to measure clonal inequality. Shared clonotypes were counted with the intersect function of the R package tcR, and similarity was scored with the Jaccard index. Principal component analysis of V, J and V-J usage frequencies was run with the R prcomp function without normalization. TCRdb took over this immuneACCESS table, retaining in-frame rearrangements with V and J assigned. Such tables are incomplete; in checked studies, under half of the missing clones stem from an unresolved V gene, and the remainder is unexplained. That table is the source of V, J and clone size, and D and trimming were worked out from the DNA. The sample records tens of thousands of clones, about 94% of which are singletons. The top ten clonotypes cover 18% of the sample.

General conclusions and limits of the study: Among all compared groups, two of the three human donors had the lowest clonal inequality scores. According to iCHAO1 estimates, humans had the largest TCR beta repertoire, 1.7 million or so clonotypes, which was attributed likely to selection by multiple MHC II molecules. Because human T cells were selected on several MHC II alleles, repertoire diversity was not considered directly comparable between humans and mice. On average, more CDR3 deletions and insertions were observed in humans than in mice, indicating greater exonuclease and TdT activity.

In this chain, TRBV19 is recombined with TRBJ2-1; 7 nucleotides in the junction match TRBD2. Sequencing input: naive CD4+ T cells from blood. The cell subset or site label corresponds to: CD45RO-negative CD62L-positive naive CD4 T cells. The TCR comes from a person in their 60s in good health. The CDR3 loop reads CASGGSSYNEQFF. The DNA sequence is TGTGCCAGCGGGGGGAGTTCCTACAATGAGCAGTTCTTC.